Below, 14 T cell receptor beta chains from the same sample are listed, as sequenced in a study of T cells after yellow fever vaccination. TCRdb reprocessed the 5' RACE reads with MiXCR, giving one entry per CDR3 protein. Among about 510,000 distinct CDR3 sequences listed, 21% were seen once. Source: PBMCs, taken less than 25 days after the first yellow fever vaccination. The receptor source for this set is a young man who received the YFV17D yellow fever vaccine.

This clonotype was observed a few times. V and J are TRBV5-1 and TRBJ2-4, with a weak D call TRBD1 (6 bases). The V gene lost 0 bases and the J gene lost 7 bases, with 11 bases spanning the gap. This CDR3 is 14 amino acids long. Germline CDR1 SGHRS, CDR2 YFSETQ. The CDR3 region has the DNA TGCGCCAGCAGCTTGGACAGGGTTCTGAACATTCAGTACTTC. Encoded protein: CASSLDRVLNIQYF.

The chain joins TRBV7-2 to TRBJ1-2; D unresolved. Germline V gene data show CDR1 as SGHTA and CDR2 as FQGNSA. CDR3 size: 13 residues. Trimming shortened V by 5 bases and J by 5 bases, and 12 bases separated the two germline ends. Here the CDR3 reads CASSRPHKYGYTF. In DNA form, the CDR3 reads TGTGCCAGCAGCCGTCCCCATAAATATGGCTACACCTTC.

The rearrangement joins TRBV10-2 to TRBJ2-5; possible D gene TRBD2, 7 bases. Trimming cost V 6 bases and J 4 bases, with 12 bases left between them. The V gene's germline CDR1 is WSHSY and CDR2 SAAADI. This CDR3 comprises 13 residues. The CDR3: CASRRGAGETQYF. The CDR3 nucleotides are TGCGCCAGCAGACGGGGGGCAGGAGAGACCCAGTACTTC.

The CDR3 protein is CASSTQWGRPNYNEQFF. DNA of the CDR3: TGTGCCAGCAGCACCCAGTGGGGGCGACCTAACTACAATGAGCAGTTCTTC. The chain recombines TRBV7-8 with TRBJ2-1; the D gene is possibly TRBD1 (6 bases). This CDR3 spans 17 amino acids. V shed 5 bases and J shed 3 bases, with 20 bases lying between them. Germline V gene data show CDR1 as SGHVS and CDR2 as FQNEAQ.

This clonotype was seen only a few times. This chain links TRBV20-1 with TRBJ1-2; 8 nucleotides align to TRBD1. Per the germline V gene, CDR1 is DFQATT and CDR2 is SNEGSKA (reference sequence). The J segment lost 4 bases and the V segment lost 5 bases, leaving 3 bases of the junction unmatched. This CDR3 region has 12 residues. CDR3 nucleotides: TGCAGTGCTTATACAGGGGGCTATGGCTACACCTTC. This codes for CSAYTGGYGYTF.

This clonotype was observed many times. The chain has TRBV18 and TRBJ1-1; tentatively, D is TRBD1 (5 bases). The V and J ends lost 0 bases and 3 bases respectively, with 5 bases between them. Germline V gene lookup returns CDR1 KGHSH and CDR2 LQKENI. The CDR3 extends over 13 amino acids. CDR3 DNA sequence: TGTGCCAGCTCACCACCGGGGGACACTGAAGCTTTCTTT. This codes for CASSPPGDTEAFF. The full variable domain, in which reference TRBV18 and TRBJ1-1 provide the parts outside the CDR3, is NAGVMQNPRHLVRRRGQEARLRCSPMKGHSHVYWYRQLPEEGLKFMVYLQKENIIDESGMPKERFSAEFPKEGPSILRIQQVVRGDSAAYFCASSPPGDTEAFFGQGTRLTVV.

This clonotype was observed a handful of times. The CDR3 nucleotides read TGTGCCAGCAGTTTAATCAACCCAAACGAGCAGTTCTTC. Its translation: CASSLINPNEQFF. V usage is TRBV12-3 or TRBV12-4 and J usage is TRBJ2-1; unclear D gene. The length of the CDR3 is 13 residues. V lost 2 bases and J 10 bases, leaving 12 bases between the germline ends.

This clonotype came up a few times. The chain employs TRBV25-1 and TRBJ1-1, with D tentatively TRBD1 (5 bases). The germline V gene encodes CDR1 MGHDK and CDR2 SYGVNS. V dropped 9 bases and J dropped 6 bases, with 11 bases sitting between them. The CDR3 has 11 amino acids. For the CDR3, the DNA is TGTGCCAGGGGGCCAAACGCTGAAGCTTTCTTT. Translating it yields CARGPNAEAFF.

The table lists this clonotype with a few counts. V gene TRBV6-4 combines with J gene TRBJ2-3; 12 positions agree with TRBD2. The CDR3 runs 16 residues. From germline, CDR1 is MRHNA and CDR2 SNTAGT. Trimming cost V 5 bases and J 4 bases; bases outside gene matches: 7. CDR3 sequence (DNA): TGTGCCAGCAGTAAAACTAGCGGGGGGACCGCAGATACGCAGTATTTT. This gives the protein CASSKTSGGTADTQYF.

This chain connects TRBV10-3 to TRBJ2-1; 9 bases fit TRBD2. V lost 6 bases, J lost 2 bases, and 8 bases stayed unmatched. The CDR3 runs to 16 residues. From germline, CDR1 is ENHRY and CDR2 SYGVKD. Here the CDR3 reads CAIRATIAGAYNEQFF. The CDR3, as DNA: TGTGCCATCAGGGCAACAATAGCGGGGGCCTACAATGAGCAGTTCTTC.

The rearrangement joins TRBV5-8 to TRBJ2-1; unclear D gene. Looked up from germline, CDR1 is SGHTS and CDR2 is YDEGEE. V lost 0 bases and J lost 8, with 15 bases in between. The CDR3 consists of 15 residues. CDR3 DNA: TGTGCCAGCAGCTTGGAGTCAACCTATGGCGATGAGCAGTTCTTC. It yields the protein CASSLESTYGDEQFF.

This clonotype was observed a few times. The chain recombines TRBV6-1 with TRBJ1-5; D remains ambiguous. Germline V gene data show CDR1 as MNHNS and CDR2 as SASEGT. V dropped 2 bases and J dropped 0 bases, with 5 bases sitting between them. CDR3 length equals 14 residues. The chain's CDR3 is CASSERVSNQPQHF. CDR3 DNA: TGTGCCAGCAGTGAAAGGGTTAGCAATCAGCCCCAGCATTTT.

The V gene is TRBV10-2, the J gene TRBJ2-5, with TRBD1 identical over 9 bases. The CDR3 is 17 residues long. Unmatched junction bases numbered 15, after V lost 6 bases and J lost 4 bases. CDR1 WSHSY and CDR2 SAAADI come from the germline V gene. The CDR3 is CASSDIPGQGTSETQYF. The CDR3 nucleotides are TGCGCCAGCAGCGACATTCCGGGACAGGGAACTTCAGAGACCCAGTACTTC.

The chain joins TRBV11-1 to TRBJ2-1; 8 bases fit TRBD2. The CDR3 loop spans 16 amino acids. Germline V gene data show CDR1 as SGHAT and CDR2 as FQDESV (reference sequence). The ends lost 6 bases at V and 0 bases at J; junction bases unmatched: 7. DNA of the CDR3: TGTGCCAGCAGTACCCCGACTAGCGCCTCCTACAATGAGCAGTTCTTC. This gives the protein CASSTPTSASYNEQFF.